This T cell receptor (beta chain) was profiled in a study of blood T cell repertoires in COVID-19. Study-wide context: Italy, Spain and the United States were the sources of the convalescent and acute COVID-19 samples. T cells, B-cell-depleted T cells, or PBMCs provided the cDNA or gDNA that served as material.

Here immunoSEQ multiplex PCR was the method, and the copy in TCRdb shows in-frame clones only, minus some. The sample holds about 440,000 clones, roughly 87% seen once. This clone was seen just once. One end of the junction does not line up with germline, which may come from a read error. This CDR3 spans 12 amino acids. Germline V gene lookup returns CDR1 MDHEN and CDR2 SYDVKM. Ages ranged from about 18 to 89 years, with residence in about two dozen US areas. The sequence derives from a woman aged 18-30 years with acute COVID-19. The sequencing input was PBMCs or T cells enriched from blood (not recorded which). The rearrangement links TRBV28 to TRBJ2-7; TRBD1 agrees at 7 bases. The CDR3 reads CASKTNTGVKNF. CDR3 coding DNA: TGTGCCAGCAAGACAAACACAGGGGTTAAGAACTTC.